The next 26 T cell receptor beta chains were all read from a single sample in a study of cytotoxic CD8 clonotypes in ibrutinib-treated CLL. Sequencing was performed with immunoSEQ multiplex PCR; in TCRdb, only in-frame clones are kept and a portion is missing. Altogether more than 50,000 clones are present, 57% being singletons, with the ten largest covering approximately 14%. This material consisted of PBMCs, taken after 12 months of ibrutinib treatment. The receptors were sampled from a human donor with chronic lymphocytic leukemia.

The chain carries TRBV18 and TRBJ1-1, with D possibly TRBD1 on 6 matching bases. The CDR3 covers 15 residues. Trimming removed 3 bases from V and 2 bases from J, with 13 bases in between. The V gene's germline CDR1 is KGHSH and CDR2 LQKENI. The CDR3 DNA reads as TGTGCCAGCTCACCGGGAACAGGGCCCAACACTGAAGCTTTCTTT. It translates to CASSPGTGPNTEAFF.

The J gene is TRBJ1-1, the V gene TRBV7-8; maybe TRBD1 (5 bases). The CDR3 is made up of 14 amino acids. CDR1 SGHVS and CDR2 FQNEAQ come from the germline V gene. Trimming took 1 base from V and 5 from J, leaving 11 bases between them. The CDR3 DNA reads TGTGCCAGCAGCTTAGGATCAGGGAATACTGAAGCTTTCTTT. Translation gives CASSLGSGNTEAFF.

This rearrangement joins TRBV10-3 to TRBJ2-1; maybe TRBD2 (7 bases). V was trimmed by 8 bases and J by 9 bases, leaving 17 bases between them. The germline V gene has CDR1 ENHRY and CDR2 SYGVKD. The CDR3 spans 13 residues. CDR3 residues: CAIGGASLSEQFF. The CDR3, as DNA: TGTGCCATCGGGGGGGCCTCTCTTAGTGAGCAGTTCTTC.

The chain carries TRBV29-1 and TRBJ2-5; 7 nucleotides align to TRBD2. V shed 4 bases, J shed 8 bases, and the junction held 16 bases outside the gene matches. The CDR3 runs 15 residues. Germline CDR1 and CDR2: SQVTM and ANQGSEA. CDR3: CSVGPSRGDPGTQYF. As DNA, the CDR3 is TGCAGCGTTGGACCCTCTCGGGGGGACCCAGGTACCCAGTACTTC.

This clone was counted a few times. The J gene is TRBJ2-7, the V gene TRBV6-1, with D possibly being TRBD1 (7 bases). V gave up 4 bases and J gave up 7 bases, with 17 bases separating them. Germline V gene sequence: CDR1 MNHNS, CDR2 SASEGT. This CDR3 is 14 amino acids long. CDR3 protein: CASSGRDSTWEQYV. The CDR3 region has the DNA TGTGCCAGCAGTGGGCGGGACAGCACTTGGGAGCAGTACGTC.

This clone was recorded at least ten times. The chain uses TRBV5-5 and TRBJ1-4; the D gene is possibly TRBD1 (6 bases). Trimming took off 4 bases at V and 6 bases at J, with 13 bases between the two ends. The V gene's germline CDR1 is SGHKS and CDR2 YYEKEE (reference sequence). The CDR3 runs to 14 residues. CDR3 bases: TGTGCCAGCAGCGTGGTGGCAGGGGATGAAAAACTGTTTTTT. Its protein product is CASSVVAGDEKLFF.

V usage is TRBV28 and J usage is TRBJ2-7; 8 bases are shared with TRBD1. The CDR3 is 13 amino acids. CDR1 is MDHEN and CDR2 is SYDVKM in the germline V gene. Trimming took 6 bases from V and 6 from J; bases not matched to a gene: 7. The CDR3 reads CASRSGQGGEQYF. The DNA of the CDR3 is TGTGCCAGCAGATCAGGACAGGGCGGCGAGCAGTACTTC.

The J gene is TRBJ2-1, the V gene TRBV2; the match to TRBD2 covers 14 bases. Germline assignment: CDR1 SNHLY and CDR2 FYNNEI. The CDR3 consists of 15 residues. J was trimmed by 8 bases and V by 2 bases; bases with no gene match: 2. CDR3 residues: CASSETGLAGDEQFF. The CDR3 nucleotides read TGTGCCAGCAGTGAAACGGGACTAGCGGGAGATGAGCAGTTCTTC. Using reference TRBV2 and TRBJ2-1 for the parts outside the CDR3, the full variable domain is EPEVTQTPSHQVTQMGQEVILRCVPISNHLYFYWYRQILGQKVEFLVSFYNNEISEKSEIFDDQFSVERPDGSNFTLKIRSTKLEDSAMYFCASSETGLAGDEQFFGPGTRLTVL.

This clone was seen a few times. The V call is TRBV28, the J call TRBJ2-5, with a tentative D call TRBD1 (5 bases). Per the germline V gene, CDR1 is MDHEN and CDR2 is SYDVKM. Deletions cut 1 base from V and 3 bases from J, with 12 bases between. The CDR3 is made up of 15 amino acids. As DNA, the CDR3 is TGTGCCAGCAGTTTATTAGGGGCTGGTGAAGAGACCCAGTACTTC. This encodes CASSLLGAGEETQYF.

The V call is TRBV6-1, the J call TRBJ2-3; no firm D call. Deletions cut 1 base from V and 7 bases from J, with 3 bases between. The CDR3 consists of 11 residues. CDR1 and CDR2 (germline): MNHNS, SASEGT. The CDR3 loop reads CASSEGYTQYF. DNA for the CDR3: TGTGCCAGCAGTGAAGGATATACGCAGTATTTT.

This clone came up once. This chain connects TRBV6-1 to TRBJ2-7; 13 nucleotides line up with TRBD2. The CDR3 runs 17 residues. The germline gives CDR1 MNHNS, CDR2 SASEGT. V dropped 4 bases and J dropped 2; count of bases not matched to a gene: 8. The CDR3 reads CASSVTSGGAGAYEQYV. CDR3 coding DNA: TGTGCCAGCAGTGTAACTAGCGGGGGGGCCGGCGCCTACGAGCAGTACGTC.

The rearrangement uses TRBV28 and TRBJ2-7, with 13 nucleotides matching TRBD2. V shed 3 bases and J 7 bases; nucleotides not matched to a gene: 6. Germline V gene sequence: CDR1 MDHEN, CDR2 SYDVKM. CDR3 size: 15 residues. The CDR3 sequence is CASSLRLAGGGEQYF. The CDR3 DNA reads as TGTGCCAGCAGTTTGCGACTAGCGGGAGGCGGGGAGCAGTACTTC. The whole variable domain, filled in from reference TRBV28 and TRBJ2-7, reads DVKVTQSSRYLVKRTGEKVFLECVQDMDHENMFWYRQDPGLGLRLIYFSYDVKMKEKGDIPEGYSVSREKKERFSLILESASTNQTSMYLCASSLRLAGGGEQYFGPGTRLTVT.

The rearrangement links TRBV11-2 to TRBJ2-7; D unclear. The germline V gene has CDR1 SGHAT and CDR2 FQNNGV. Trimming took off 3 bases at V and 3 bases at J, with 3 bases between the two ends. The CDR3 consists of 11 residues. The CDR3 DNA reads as TGTGCCAGCAGCTTCCTCTACGAGCAGTACTTC. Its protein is CASSFLYEQYF.

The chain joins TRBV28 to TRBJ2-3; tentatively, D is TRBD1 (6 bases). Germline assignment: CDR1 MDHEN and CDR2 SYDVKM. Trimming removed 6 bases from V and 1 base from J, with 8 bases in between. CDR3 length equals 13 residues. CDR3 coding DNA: TGTGCCAGCAGACGACAGGGCACAGATACGCAGTATTTT. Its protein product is CASRRQGTDTQYF.

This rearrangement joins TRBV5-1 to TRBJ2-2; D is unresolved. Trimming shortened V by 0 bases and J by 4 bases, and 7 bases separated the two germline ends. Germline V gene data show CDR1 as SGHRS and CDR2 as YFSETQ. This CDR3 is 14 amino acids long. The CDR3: CASSLVGITGELFF. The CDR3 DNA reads TGCGCCAGCAGCTTGGTGGGGATCACCGGGGAGCTGTTTTTT.

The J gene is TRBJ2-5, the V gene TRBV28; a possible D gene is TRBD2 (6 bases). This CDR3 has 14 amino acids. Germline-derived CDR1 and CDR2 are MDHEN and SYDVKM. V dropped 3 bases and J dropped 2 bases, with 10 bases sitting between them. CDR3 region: CASSLEGPQETQYF. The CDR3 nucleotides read TGTGCCAGCAGTTTGGAGGGTCCACAAGAGACCCAGTACTTC.

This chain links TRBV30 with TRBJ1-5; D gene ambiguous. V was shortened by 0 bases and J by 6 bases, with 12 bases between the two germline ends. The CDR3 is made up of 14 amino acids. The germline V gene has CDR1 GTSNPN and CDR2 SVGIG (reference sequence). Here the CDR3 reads CAWSVTDYGQPQHF. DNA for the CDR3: TGTGCCTGGAGTGTAACGGACTACGGTCAGCCCCAGCATTTT.

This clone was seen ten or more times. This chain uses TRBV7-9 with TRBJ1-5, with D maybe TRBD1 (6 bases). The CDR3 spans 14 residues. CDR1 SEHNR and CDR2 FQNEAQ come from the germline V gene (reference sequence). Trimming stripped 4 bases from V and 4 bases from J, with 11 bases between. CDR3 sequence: CASSSTGANQPQHF. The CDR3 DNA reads TGTGCCAGCAGCTCGACAGGAGCTAATCAGCCCCAGCATTTT.

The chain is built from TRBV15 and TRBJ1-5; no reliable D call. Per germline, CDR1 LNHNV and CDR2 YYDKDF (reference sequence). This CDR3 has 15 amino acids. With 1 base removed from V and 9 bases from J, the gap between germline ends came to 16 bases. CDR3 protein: CATSRGRVPGTPQHF. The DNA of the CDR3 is TGTGCCACCAGCAGAGGAAGGGTCCCGGGAACGCCCCAGCATTTT.

CDR3 coding DNA: TGTGCCAGTACCGAAAGGGCTTCGAACACCGGGGAGCTGTTTTTT. This encodes CASTERASNTGELFF. The chain is built from TRBV19 and TRBJ2-2, with no clear D. Trimming removed 7 bases from V and 0 bases from J, with 12 bases in between. This CDR3 is built from 15 residues. Germline V lookup: CDR1 LNHDA, CDR2 SQIVND (reference sequence).

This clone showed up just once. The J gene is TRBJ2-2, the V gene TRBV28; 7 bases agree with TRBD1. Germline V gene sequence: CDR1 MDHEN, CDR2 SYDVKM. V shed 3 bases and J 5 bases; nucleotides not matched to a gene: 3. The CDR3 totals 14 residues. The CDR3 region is CASSLTGITGELFF. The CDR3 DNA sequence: TGTGCCAGCAGTTTGACAGGGATAACCGGGGAGCTGTTTTTT.

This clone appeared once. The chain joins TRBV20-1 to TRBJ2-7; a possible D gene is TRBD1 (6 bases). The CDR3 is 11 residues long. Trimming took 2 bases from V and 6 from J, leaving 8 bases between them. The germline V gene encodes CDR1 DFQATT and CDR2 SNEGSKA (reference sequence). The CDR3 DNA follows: TGCAGTGCTAGACAGGGGCCCGAGCAGTACTTC. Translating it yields CSARQGPEQYF.

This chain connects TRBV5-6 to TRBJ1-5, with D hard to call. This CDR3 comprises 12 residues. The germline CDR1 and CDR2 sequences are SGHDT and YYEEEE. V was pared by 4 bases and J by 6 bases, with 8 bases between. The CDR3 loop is CASSRRGQPQHF. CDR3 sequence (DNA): TGTGCCAGCAGCCGCCGAGGTCAGCCCCAGCATTTT.

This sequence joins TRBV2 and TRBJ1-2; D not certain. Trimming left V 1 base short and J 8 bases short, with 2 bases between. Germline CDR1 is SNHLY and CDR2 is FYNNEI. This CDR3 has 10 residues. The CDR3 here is CASSEEGYTF. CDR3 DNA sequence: TGTGCCAGCAGTGAAGAGGGCTACACCTTC.

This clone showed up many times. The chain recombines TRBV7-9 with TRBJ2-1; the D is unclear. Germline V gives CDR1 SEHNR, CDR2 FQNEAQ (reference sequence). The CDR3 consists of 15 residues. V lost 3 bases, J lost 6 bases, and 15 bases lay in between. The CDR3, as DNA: TGTGCCAGCAGCTTGAGAGTATCGGTACCCAATGAGCAGTTCTTC. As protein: CASSLRVSVPNEQFF.

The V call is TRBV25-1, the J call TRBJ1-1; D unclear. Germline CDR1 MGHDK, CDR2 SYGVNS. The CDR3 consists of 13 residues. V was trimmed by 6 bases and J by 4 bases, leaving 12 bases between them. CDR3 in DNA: TGTGCCAGCAGATCAGGCGACGCCACTGAAGCTTTCTTT. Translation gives CASRSGDATEAFF.